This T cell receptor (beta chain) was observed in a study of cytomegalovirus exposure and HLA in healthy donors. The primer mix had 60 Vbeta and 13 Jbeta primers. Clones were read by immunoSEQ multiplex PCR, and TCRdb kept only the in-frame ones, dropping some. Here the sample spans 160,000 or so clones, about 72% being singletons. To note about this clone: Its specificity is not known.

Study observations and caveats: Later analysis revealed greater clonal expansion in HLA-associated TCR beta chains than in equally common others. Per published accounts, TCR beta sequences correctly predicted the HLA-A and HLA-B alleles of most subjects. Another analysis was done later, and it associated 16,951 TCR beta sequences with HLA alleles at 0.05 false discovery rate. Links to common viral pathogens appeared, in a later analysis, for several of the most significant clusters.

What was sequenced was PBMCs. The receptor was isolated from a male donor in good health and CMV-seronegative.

DNA of the CDR3: TGCGCCAGCAGCCAAGCGGATTGGGGAGATCAGCCCCAGCATTTT. Its translation: CASSQADWGDQPQHF. The chain combines TRBV4-1 with TRBJ1-5; no clear D. Germline lookup yields CDR1 MGHRA and CDR2 YSYEKL. The CDR3 is 15 amino acids. With 1 base removed from V and 5 bases from J, the gap between germline ends came to 12 bases.